This T cell receptor beta chain was captured by sequencing in a study of T cells in Graves' hyperthyroidism and ophthalmopathy. This clonotype has a count of ten or more. Amplified regions were TCR beta CDR3 sequences from RNA transcripts. HTBI primers were employed in a first-round RT-PCR of the TCR CDR3. TCRdb passed the multiplex PCR reads through MiXCR, listing each CDR3 protein once. The sample records nearly 250,000 distinct CDR3 sequences, around 24% being singletons. Sequencing input: blood. This clonotype originated in a woman aged 40 to 49 with Graves' ophthalmopathy.

This chain's CDR3 is CASSLVTPRATRTGEQYF. The CDR3 DNA sequence: TGTGCCAGCAGCTTGGTCACTCCGCGGGCTACGAGGACGGGGGAGCAGTACTTC. The chain links TRBV7-8 to TRBJ2-7; D possibly corresponds to TRBD2 (5 bases). Germline assignment: CDR1 SGHVS and CDR2 FQNEAQ. Trimming removed 3 bases from V and 7 bases from J, with 28 bases in between. The CDR3 extends over 18 amino acids.